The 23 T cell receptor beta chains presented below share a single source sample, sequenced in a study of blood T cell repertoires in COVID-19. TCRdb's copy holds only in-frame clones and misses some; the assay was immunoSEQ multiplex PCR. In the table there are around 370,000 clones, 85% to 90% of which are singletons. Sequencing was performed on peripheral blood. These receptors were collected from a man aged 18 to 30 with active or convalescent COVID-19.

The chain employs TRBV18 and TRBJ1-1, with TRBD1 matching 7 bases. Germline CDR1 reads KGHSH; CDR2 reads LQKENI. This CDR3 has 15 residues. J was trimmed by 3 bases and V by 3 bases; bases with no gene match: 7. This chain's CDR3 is CASSPEDRYHTEAFF. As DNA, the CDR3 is TGTGCCAGCTCACCGGAGGACAGGTACCACACTGAAGCTTTCTTT.

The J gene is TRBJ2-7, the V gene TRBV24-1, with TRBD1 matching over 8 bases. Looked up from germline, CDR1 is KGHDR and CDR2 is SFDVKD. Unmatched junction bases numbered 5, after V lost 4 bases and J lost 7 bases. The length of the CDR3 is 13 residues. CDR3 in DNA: TGTGCCACCAGTGACCCTGACAGGGGAGAGCAGTACTTC. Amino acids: CATSDPDRGEQYF.

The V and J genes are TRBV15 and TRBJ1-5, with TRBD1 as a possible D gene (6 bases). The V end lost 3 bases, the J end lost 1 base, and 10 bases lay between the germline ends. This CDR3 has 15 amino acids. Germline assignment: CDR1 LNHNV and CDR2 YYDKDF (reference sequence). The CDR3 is CATSSFTGSNQPQHF. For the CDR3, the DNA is TGTGCCACCAGCAGTTTTACAGGGAGCAATCAGCCCCAGCATTTT.

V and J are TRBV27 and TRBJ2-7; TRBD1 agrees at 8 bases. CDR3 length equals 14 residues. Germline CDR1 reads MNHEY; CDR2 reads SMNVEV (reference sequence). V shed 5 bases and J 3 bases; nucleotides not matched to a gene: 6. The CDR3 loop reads CASSGDRGRYEQYF. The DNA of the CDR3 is TGTGCCAGCAGTGGAGACAGGGGTCGCTACGAGCAGTACTTC.

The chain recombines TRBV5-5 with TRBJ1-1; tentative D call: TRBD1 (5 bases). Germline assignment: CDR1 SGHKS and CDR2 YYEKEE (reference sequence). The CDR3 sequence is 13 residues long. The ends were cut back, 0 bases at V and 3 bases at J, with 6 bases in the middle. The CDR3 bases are TGTGCCAGCAGCTTGGTAGGGGACACTGAAGCTTTCTTT. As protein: CASSLVGDTEAFF.

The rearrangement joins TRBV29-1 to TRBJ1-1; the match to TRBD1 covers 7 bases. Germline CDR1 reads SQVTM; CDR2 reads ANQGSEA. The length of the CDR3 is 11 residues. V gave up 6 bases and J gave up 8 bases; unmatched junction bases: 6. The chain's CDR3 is CSVARGPEAFF. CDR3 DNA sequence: TGCAGCGTAGCTAGGGGGCCCGAAGCTTTCTTT.

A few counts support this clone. This CDR3 is CATKEGSYEQYF. The CDR3 bases are TGTGCCACCAAGGAGGGTTCCTACGAGCAGTACTTC. The rearrangement uses TRBV28 and TRBJ2-7, with D possibly TRBD2 on 6 matching bases. Germline loops: CDR1 MDHEN, CDR2 SYDVKM. This CDR3 is 12 amino acids long. Trimming took 10 bases from V and 1 from J, leaving 11 bases between them.

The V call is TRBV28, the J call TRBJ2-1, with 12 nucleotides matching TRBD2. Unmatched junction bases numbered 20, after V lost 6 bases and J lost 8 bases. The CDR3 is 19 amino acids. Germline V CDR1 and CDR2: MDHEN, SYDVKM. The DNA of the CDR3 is TGTGCCAGCAGCCCTGCCCTGGGATCTAGCGGGAGGGCTGCTGATGAGCAGTTCTTC. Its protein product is CASSPALGSSGRAADEQFF.

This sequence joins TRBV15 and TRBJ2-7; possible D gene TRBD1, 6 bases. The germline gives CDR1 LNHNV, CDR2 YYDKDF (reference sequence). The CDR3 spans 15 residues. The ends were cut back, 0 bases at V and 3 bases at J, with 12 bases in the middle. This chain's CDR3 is CATSREVGTNYEQYF. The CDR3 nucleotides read TGTGCCACCAGCAGAGAGGTGGGGACAAACTACGAGCAGTACTTC.

CDR3 in amino acids: CASSTQTVNTEAFF. As DNA, the CDR3 is TGTGCCAGTAGCACACAAACAGTGAACACTGAAGCTTTCTTT. This chain links TRBV19 with TRBJ1-1, with D hard to call. From germline, CDR1 is LNHDA and CDR2 SQIVND (reference sequence). This CDR3 contains 14 residues. The V end lost 6 bases, the J end lost 0 bases, and 11 bases lay between the germline ends.

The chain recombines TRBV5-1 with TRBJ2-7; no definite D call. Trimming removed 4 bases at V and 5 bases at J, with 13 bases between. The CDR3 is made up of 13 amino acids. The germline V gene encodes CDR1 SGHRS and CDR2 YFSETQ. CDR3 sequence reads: CASSPDTEHEQYF. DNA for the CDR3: TGCGCCAGCAGCCCTGACACTGAACACGAGCAGTACTTC. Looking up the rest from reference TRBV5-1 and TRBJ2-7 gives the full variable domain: KAGVTQTPRYLIKTRGQQVTLSCSPISGHRSVSWYQQTPGQGLQFLFEYFSETQRNKGNFPGRFSGRQFSNSRSEMNVSTLELGDSALYLCASSPDTEHEQYFGPGTRLTVT.

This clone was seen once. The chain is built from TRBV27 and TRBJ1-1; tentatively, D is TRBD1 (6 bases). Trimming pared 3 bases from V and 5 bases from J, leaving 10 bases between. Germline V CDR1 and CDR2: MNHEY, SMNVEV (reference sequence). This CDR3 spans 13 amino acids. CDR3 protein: CASSFARGTEAFF. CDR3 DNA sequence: TGTGCCAGCAGTTTCGCCAGGGGAACTGAAGCTTTCTTT.

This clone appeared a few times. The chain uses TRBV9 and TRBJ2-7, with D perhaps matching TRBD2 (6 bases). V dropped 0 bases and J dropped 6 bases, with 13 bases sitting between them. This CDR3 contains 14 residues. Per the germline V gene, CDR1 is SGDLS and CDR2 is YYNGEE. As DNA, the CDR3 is TGTGCCAGCAGCGTAGTTCCGGGAGCTTCCGAGCAGTACTTC. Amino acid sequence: CASSVVPGASEQYF.

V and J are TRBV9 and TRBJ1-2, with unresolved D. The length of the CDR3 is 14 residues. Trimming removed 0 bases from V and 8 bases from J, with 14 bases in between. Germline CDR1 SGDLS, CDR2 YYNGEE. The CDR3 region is CASSVGADPRGYTF. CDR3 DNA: TGTGCCAGCAGCGTAGGGGCCGATCCTCGAGGCTACACCTTC.

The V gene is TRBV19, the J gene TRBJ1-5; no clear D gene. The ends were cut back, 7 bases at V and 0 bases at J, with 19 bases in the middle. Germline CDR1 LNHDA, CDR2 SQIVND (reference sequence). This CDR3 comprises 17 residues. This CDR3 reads CASNPKSGSHSNQPQHF. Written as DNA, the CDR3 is TGTGCCAGTAACCCTAAGTCCGGGAGCCATAGCAATCAGCCCCAGCATTTT.

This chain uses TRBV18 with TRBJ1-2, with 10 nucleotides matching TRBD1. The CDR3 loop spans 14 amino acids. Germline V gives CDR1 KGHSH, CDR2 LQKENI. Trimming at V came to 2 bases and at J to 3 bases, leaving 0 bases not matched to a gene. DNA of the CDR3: TGTGCCAGCTCACCAGGGACAGGGGACTATGGCTACACCTTC. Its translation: CASSPGTGDYGYTF.

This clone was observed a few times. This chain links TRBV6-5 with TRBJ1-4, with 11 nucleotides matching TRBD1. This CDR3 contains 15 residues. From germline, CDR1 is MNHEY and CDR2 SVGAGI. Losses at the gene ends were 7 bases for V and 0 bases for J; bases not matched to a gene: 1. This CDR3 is CASKGQGATNEKLFF. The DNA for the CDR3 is TGTGCCAGCAAGGGACAGGGGGCAACTAATGAAAAACTGTTTTTT.

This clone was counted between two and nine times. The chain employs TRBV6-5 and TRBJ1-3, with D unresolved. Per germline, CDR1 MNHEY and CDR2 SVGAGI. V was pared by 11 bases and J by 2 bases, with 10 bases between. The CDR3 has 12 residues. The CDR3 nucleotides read TGTGCCTCACGGTCTACTGGAAACACCATATATTTT. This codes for CASRSTGNTIYF.

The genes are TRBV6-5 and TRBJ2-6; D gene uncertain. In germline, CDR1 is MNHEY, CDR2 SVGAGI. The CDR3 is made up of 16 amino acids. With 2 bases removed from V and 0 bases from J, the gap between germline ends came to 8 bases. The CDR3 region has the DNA TGTGCCAGCAGTTACGCAGTAAACTCTGGGGCCAACGTCCTGACTTTC. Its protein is CASSYAVNSGANVLTF.

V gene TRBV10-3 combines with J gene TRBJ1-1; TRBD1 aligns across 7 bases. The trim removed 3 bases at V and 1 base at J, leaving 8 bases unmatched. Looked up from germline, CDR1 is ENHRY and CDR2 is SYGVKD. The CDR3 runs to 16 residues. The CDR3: CAISDPGQTKNTEAFF. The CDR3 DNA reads TGTGCCATCAGTGACCCGGGACAGACAAAGAACACTGAAGCTTTCTTT.

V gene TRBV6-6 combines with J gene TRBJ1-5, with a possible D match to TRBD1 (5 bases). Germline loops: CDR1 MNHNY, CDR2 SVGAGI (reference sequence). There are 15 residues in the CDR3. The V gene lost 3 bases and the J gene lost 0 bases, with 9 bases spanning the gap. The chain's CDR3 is CASSYKGYSNQPQHF. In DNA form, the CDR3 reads TGTGCCAGCAGTTATAAGGGGTATAGCAATCAGCCCCAGCATTTT.

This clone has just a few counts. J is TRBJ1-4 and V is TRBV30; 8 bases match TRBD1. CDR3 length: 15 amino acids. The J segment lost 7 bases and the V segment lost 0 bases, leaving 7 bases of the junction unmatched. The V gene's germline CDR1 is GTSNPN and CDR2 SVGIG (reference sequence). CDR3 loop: CAWSVARGRIEKLFF. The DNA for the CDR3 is TGTGCCTGGAGTGTCGCCAGGGGGCGGATTGAAAAACTGTTTTTT.

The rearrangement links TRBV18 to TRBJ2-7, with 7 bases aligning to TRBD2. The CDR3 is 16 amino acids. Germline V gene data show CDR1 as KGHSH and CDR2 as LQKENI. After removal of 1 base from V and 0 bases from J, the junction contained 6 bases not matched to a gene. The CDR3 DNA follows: TGTGCCAGCTCACCACTATTGGGAGGGAACTCCTACGAGCAGTACTTC. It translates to CASSPLLGGNSYEQYF.